Shown below are 10 T cell receptor beta chains from a single sample sequenced in a study of blood T cell repertoires in COVID-19. Produced via immunoSEQ multiplex PCR; TCRdb's table is partial and in-frame only. The top ten hold roughly 13% of the sample, which has about 49,000 clones, less than 85% seen once. Sequenced: peripheral blood. Every receptor here comes from a human donor in a cohort sampled during active COVID-19.

The V call is TRBV30, the J call TRBJ1-2; possible D gene TRBD1, 5 bases. The V end was cut by 0 bases, the J end by 5 bases, with 7 bases between. In germline, CDR1 is GTSNPN, CDR2 SVGIG (reference sequence). The length of the CDR3 is 12 residues. The CDR3 DNA reads as TGTGCCTGGAGTGTCGGGGGTTATGGCTACACCTTC. This translates into CAWSVGGYGYTF.

The V gene is TRBV3-1 (or the pseudogene TRBV3-2), the J gene TRBJ1-3, with 9 positions matching TRBD1. J was trimmed by 4 bases and V by 5 bases; bases with no gene match: 6. Germline assignment: CDR1 LGHDT and CDR2 YNNKEL (reference sequence). The CDR3 contains 15 residues. The CDR3 protein is CASSARTGVGNTIYF. For the CDR3, the DNA is TGTGCCAGCAGCGCCCGGACAGGGGTCGGAAACACCATATATTTT.

The DNA of the CDR3 is TGTGCCATCAGTGAGTCCGGGACTGGAAACACCATATATTTT. This gives the protein CAISESGTGNTIYF. This chain uses TRBV10-3 with TRBJ1-3, with D unclear. Per germline, CDR1 ENHRY and CDR2 SYGVKD. V was clipped by 0 bases and J by 2 bases, with 5 bases between them. This CDR3 region has 14 residues.

The CDR3 spells CASSQDWGRSGANVLTF. The CDR3 DNA reads as TGCGCCAGCAGCCAAGACTGGGGGCGGTCTGGGGCCAACGTCCTGACTTTC. This chain joins TRBV4-3 and TRBJ2-6; D may be TRBD1 (6 bases). V lost 0 bases, J lost 1 base, and 10 bases lay in between. There are 17 residues in the CDR3. CDR1 LGHNA and CDR2 YSLEER come from the germline V gene.

The chain combines TRBV10-2 with TRBJ2-2, with 7 bases fitting TRBD2. The germline gives CDR1 WSHSY, CDR2 SAAADI. Losses at the gene ends were 0 bases for V and 1 base for J; bases not matched to a gene: 5. The CDR3 spans 17 residues. CDR3 nucleotide sequence: TGCGCCAGCAGTGAGTCGAGCCCTAGCGGGAACACCGGGGAGCTGTTTTTT. Protein: CASSESSPSGNTGELFF.

The chain employs TRBV11-2 and TRBJ2-1; the match to TRBD2 covers 8 bases. The CDR3 consists of 15 residues. Trimming cost V 5 bases and J 6 bases; bases outside gene matches: 9. Germline CDR1 SGHAT, CDR2 FQNNGV. This CDR3 is CASSPPLAGGNEQFF. DNA of the CDR3: TGTGCCAGCAGCCCACCTCTAGCGGGTGGCAATGAGCAGTTCTTC. Complete variable domain (other parts from reference TRBV11-2 and TRBJ2-1): EAGVAQSPRYKIIEKRQSVAFWCNPISGHATLYWYQQILGQGPKLLIQFQNNGVVDDSQLPKDRFSAERLKGVDSTLKIQPAKLEDSAVYLCASSPPLAGGNEQFFGPGTRLTVL.

The rearrangement uses TRBV13 and TRBJ2-1; 13 bases line up with TRBD2. Looked up from germline, CDR1 is PRHDT and CDR2 is FYEKMQ (reference sequence). The ends lost 2 bases at V and 10 bases at J; junction bases unmatched: 8. The CDR3 is 16 residues long. The CDR3 sequence is CASSLTPGLAGHEQFF. In DNA form, the CDR3 reads TGTGCCAGCAGCTTAACCCCGGGACTAGCGGGGCACGAGCAGTTCTTC.

CDR3 in DNA: TGTGCCAGCAGCTCACGGGGACGGGACAGGGTAGAGACCCAGTACTTC. This encodes CASSSRGRDRVETQYF. V is TRBV7-2 and J is TRBJ2-5; 9 bases map to TRBD1. Trimming took 4 bases from V and 4 from J; bases not matched to a gene: 10. The CDR3 loop spans 16 amino acids. Germline CDR1 SGHTA, CDR2 FQGNSA. The variable domain in full, with the rest retrieved from reference TRBV7-2 and TRBJ2-5, is GAGVSQSPSNKVTEKGKDVELRCDPISGHTALYWYRQSLGQGLEFLIYFQGNSAPDKSGLPSDRFSAERTGGSVSTLTIQRTQQEDSAVYLCASSSRGRDRVETQYFGPGTRLLVL.

This chain uses TRBV28 with TRBJ1-5; 8 bases are shared with TRBD1. The V gene end was trimmed by 3 bases and the J gene end by 6 bases; junction bases not matched to a gene: 4. Germline V CDR1 and CDR2: MDHEN, SYDVKM. The CDR3 contains 14 residues. The CDR3 protein is CASSFGTGSQPQHF. For the CDR3, the DNA is TGTGCCAGCAGTTTCGGGACAGGCAGTCAGCCCCAGCATTTT.

The V call is TRBV28, the J call TRBJ1-6; no firm D call. This CDR3 has 15 amino acids. Deletions cut 3 bases from V and 0 bases from J, with 6 bases between. CDR1 is MDHEN, CDR2 SYDVKM, per germline. The CDR3 region is CASSFSVSYNSPLHF. The CDR3 DNA sequence: TGTGCCAGCAGTTTTTCGGTCTCCTATAATTCACCCCTCCACTTT.